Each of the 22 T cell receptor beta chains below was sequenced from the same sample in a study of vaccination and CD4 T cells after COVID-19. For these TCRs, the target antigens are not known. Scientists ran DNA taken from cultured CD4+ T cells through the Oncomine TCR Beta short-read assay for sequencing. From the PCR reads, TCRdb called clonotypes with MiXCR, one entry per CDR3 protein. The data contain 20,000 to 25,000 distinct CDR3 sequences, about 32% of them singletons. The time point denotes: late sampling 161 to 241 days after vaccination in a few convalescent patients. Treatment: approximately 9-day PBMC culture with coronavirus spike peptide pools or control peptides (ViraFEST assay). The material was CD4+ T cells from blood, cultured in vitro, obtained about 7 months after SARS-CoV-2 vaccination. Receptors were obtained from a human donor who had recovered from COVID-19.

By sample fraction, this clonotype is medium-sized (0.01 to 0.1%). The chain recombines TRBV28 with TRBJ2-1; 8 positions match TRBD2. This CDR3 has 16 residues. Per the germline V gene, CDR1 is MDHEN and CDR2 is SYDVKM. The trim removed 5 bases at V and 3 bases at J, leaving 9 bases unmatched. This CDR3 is CASSGRLAGGYNEQFF. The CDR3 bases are TGTGCCAGCAGTGGACGGCTAGCGGGTGGCTACAATGAGCAGTTCTTC.

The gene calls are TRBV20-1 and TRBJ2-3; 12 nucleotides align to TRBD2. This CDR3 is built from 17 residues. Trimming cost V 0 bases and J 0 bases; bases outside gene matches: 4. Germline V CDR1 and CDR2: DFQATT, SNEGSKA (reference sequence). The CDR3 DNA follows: TGCAGTGCTAGAGATGGAGGGACTAGCGGGAGCACAGATACGCAGTATTTT. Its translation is CSARDGGTSGSTDTQYF.

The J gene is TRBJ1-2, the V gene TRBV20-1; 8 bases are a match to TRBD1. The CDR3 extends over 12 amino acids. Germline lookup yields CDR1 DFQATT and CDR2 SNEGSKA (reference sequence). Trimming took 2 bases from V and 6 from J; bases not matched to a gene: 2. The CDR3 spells CSARYRGDGYTF. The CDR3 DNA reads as TGCAGTGCTAGATACAGGGGGGATGGCTACACCTTC.

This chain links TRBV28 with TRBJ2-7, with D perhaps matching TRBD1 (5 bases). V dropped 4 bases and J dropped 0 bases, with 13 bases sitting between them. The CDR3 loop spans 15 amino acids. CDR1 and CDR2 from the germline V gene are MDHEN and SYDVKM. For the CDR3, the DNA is TGTGCCAGCAGTTGGTCAGGGATGAGCTCCTACGAGCAGTACTTC. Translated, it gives CASSWSGMSSYEQYF. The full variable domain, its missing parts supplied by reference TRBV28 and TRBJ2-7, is DVKVTQSSRYLVKRTGEKVFLECVQDMDHENMFWYRQDPGLGLRLIYFSYDVKMKEKGDIPEGYSVSREKKERFSLILESASTNQTSMYLCASSWSGMSSYEQYFGPGTRLTVT.

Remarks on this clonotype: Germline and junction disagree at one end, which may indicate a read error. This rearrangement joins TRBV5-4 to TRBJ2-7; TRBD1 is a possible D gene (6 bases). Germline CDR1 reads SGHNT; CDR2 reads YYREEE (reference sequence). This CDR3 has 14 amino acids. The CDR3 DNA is TGTGCCAGCAGCTTGGTACAGGGACCTAACGAGCGGTACTTC. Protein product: CASSLVQGPNERYF.

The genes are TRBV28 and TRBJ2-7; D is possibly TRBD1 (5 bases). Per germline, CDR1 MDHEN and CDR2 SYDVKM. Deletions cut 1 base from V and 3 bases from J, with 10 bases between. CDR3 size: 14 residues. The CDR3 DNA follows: TGTGCCAGCAGTTTATTTGGGGCCGGCTACGAGCAGTACTTC. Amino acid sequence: CASSLFGAGYEQYF.

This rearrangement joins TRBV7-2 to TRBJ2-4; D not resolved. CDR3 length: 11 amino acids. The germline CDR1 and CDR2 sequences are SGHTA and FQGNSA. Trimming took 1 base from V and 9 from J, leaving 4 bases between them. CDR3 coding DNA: TGTGCCAGCAGCTTAGGGGGCATTCAGTACTTC. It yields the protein CASSLGGIQYF.

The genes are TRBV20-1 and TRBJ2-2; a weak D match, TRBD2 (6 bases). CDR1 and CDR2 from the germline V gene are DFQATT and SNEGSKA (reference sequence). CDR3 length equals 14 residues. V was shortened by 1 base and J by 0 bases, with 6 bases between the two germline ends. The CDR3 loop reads CSARGGANTGELFF. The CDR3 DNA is TGCAGTGCTAGAGGCGGGGCGAACACCGGGGAGCTGTTTTTT.

CDR3: CASSRAALGVGNQPQHF. In DNA, the CDR3 is TGTGCCAGTAGTCGTGCCGCCTTGGGTGTGGGCAATCAGCCCCAGCATTTT. This chain uses TRBV19 with TRBJ1-5, with D uncertain. Germline V gene lookup returns CDR1 LNHDA and CDR2 SQIVND (reference sequence). The CDR3 spans 17 residues. Trimming stripped 5 bases from V and 2 bases from J, with 19 bases between.

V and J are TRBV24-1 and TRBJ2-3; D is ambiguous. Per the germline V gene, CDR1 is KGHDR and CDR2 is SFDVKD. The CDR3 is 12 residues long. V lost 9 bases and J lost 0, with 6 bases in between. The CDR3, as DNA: TGTGCCACCTCGACTAGCACAGATACGCAGTATTTT. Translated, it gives CATSTSTDTQYF.

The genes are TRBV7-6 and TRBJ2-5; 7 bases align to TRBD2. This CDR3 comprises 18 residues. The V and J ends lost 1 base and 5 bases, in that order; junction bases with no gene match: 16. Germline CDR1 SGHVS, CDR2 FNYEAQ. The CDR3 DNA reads TGTGCCAGCAGCTTAGTGGCTCCGGGACTACTGATTTCGGAGACCCAGTACTTC. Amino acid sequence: CASSLVAPGLLISETQYF.

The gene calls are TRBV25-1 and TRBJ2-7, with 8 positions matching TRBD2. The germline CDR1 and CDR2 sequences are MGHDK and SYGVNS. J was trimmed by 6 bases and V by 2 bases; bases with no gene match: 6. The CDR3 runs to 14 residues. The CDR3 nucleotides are TGTGCCAGCAGTGAACCGGGAGGGAGGCTCGAGCAGTACTTC. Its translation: CASSEPGGRLEQYF.

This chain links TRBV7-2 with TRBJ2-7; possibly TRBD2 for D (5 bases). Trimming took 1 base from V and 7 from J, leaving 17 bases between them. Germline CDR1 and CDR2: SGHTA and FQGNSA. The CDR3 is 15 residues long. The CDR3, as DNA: TGTGCCAGCAGCTTAGGAGCCCAGCGGACGGGGGAGCAGTACTTC. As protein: CASSLGAQRTGEQYF. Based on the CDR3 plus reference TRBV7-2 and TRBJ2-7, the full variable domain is GAGVSQSPSNKVTEKGKDVELRCDPISGHTALYWYRQSLGQGLEFLIYFQGNSAPDKSGLPSDRFSAERTGGSVSTLTIQRTQQEDSAVYLCASSLGAQRTGEQYFGPGTRLTVT.

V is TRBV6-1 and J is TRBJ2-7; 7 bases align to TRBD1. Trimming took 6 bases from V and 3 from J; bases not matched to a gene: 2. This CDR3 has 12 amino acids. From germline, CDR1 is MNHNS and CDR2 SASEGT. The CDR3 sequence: CASSPGGYEQYF. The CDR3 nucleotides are TGTGCCAGCAGCCCAGGGGGCTACGAGCAGTACTTC.

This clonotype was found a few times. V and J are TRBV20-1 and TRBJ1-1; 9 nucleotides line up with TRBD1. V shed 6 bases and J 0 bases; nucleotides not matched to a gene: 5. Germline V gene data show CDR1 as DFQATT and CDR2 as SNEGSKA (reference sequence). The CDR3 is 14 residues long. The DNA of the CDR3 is TGCAGTGCCCACAGGGGGCTCATGAACACTGAAGCTTTCTTT. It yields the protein CSAHRGLMNTEAFF.

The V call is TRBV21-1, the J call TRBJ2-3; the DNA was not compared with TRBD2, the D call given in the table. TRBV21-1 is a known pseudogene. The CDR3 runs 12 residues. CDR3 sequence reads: CASSGSPDTQYF. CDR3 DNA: TGTGCCAGCAGCGGGAGTCCAGATACGCAGTATTTT.

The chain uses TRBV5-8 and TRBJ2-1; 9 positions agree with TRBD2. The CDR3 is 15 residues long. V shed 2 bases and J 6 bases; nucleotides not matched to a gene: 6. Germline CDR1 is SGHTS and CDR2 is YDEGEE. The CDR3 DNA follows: TGTGCCAGCAGCTTCGGGCTAGCGGGAACCAATGAGCAGTTCTTC. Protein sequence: CASSFGLAGTNEQFF.

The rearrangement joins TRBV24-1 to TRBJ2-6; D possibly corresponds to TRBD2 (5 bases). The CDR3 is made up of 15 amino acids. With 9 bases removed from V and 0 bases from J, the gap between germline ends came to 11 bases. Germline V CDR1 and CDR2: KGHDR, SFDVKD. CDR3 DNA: TGTGCCACCGGAGGACGGGACTCTGGGGCCAACGTCCTGACTTTC. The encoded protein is CATGGRDSGANVLTF.

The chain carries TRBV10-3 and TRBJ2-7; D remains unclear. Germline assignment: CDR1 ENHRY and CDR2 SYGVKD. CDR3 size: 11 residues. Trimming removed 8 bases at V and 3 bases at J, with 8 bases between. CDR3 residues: CAIRAYYEQYF. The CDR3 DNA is TGTGCCATCCGGGCTTACTACGAGCAGTACTTC.

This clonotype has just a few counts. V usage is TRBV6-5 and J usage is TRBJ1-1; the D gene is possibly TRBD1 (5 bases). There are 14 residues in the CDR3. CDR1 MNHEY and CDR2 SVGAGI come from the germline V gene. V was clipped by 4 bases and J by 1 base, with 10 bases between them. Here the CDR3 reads CASSSHRTNTEAFF. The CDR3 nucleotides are TGTGCCAGCAGTTCCCACAGGACGAACACTGAAGCTTTCTTT.

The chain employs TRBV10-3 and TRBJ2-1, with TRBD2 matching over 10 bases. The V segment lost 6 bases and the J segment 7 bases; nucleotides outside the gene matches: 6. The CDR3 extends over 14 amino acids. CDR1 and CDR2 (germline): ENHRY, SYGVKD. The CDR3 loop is CAISQAGGPNEQFF. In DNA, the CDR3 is TGTGCCATCAGCCAAGCGGGAGGGCCGAATGAGCAGTTCTTC.

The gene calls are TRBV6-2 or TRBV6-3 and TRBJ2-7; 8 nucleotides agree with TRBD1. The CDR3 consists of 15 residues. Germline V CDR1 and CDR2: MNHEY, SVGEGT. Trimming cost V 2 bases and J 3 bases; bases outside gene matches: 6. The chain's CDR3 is CASSYAGQGIYEQYF. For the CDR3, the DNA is TGTGCCAGCAGTTACGCTGGACAGGGAATCTACGAGCAGTACTTC.